The rows below give T cell receptor beta chains drawn from one sample of a study of neurological immune-mediated disorders. From the 5' RACE reads, TCRdb called clonotypes with MiXCR, one entry per CDR3 protein. The profile shows about 84,000 distinct CDR3 sequences, about 4.3% of them singletons. Sequenced material: PBMCs. The source of these receptors is an older woman with multiple sclerosis. The CDR3 runs from the conserved cysteine through the conserved F or W. The order of the fields is clone size, D gene, V gene, J gene, CDR3 protein. The D gene is left open where the match is weak. Size is omitted from some rows. Given values are once, few, many or a class for expanded clones.

clone size: many
D gene: -
V gene: TRBV7-9
J gene: TRBJ1-2
CDR3 protein: CASTRFGGGNYGYTF

clone size: many
D gene: -
V gene: TRBV5-1
J gene: TRBJ2-1
CDR3 protein: CASSEMIGRGYNEQFF

clone size: many
D gene: -
V gene: TRBV27
J gene: TRBJ1-1
CDR3 protein: CASSGGLSTEAFF

clone size: many
D gene: TRBD1
V gene: TRBV7-2
J gene: TRBJ1-1
CDR3 protein: CASSADRGLRLNTEAFF

clone size: many
D gene: -
V gene: TRBV11-2
J gene: TRBJ2-4
CDR3 protein: CASSSPGQYIQYF

clone size: many
D gene: TRBD1
V gene: TRBV15
J gene: TRBJ1-5
CDR3 protein: CATSKGAANQPQHF

clone size: -
D gene: TRBD1
V gene: TRBV6-5
J gene: TRBJ1-6
CDR3 protein: CASSYSNGQGTSSALHF

clone size: -
D gene: TRBD2
V gene: TRBV3-1
J gene: TRBJ2-7
CDR3 protein: CASSQGTGLGARYEQYF

clone size: many
D gene: TRBD1
V gene: TRBV19
J gene: TRBJ1-1
CDR3 protein: CASSNRGGTEAFF

clone size: many
D gene: TRBD1
V gene: TRBV7-9
J gene: TRBJ2-3
CDR3 protein: CVSSDPGQGMDTQYF

clone size: many
D gene: TRBD1
V gene: TRBV9
J gene: TRBJ1-1
CDR3 protein: CASSPRPGDRGRTEAFF

clone size: many
D gene: -
V gene: TRBV27
J gene: TRBJ2-7
CDR3 protein: CASSTSDGSYEQYF

clone size: many
D gene: TRBD2
V gene: TRBV14
J gene: TRBJ2-1
CDR3 protein: CASSQAIAGAEQFF

clone size: many
D gene: -
V gene: TRBV5-1
J gene: TRBJ2-7
CDR3 protein: CASSLGTANYEQYF

clone size: many
D gene: TRBD1
V gene: TRBV6-6
J gene: TRBJ1-3
CDR3 protein: CASTGTAGNTIYF

clone size: many
D gene: -
V gene: TRBV7-9
J gene: TRBJ1-3
CDR3 protein: CASSPRQGSGNTIYF

clone size: many
D gene: TRBD1
V gene: TRBV5-6
J gene: TRBJ1-2
CDR3 protein: CASSLGQGDYGYTF

clone size: many
D gene: -
V gene: TRBV5-1
J gene: TRBJ2-3
CDR3 protein: CASSLVGRTADTQYF

clone size: many
D gene: -
V gene: TRBV5-1
J gene: TRBJ1-4
CDR3 protein: CASSTAGFDGEKLFF

clone size: many
D gene: TRBD2
V gene: TRBV7-8
J gene: TRBJ2-5
CDR3 protein: CASSIVAGGGETQYF

clone size: many
D gene: -
V gene: TRBV3-1
J gene: TRBJ2-2
CDR3 protein: CASSQLTPINTGELFF

clone size: many
D gene: -
V gene: TRBV5-5
J gene: TRBJ1-3
CDR3 protein: CASSGTGTGNTIYF

clone size: many
D gene: TRBD2
V gene: TRBV6-6
J gene: TRBJ2-2
CDR3 protein: CASRTGGKDTGELFF

clone size: many
D gene: -
V gene: TRBV7-8
J gene: TRBJ2-7
CDR3 protein: CASSLMPEGPYEQYF

clone size: -
D gene: TRBD1
V gene: TRBV29-1
J gene: TRBJ2-5
CDR3 protein: CSARGLGETKYF

clone size: -
D gene: TRBD1
V gene: TRBV7-7
J gene: TRBJ2-5
CDR3 protein: CASSLVAGGAGETQYF

clone size: many
D gene: TRBD2
V gene: TRBV9
J gene: TRBJ2-5
CDR3 protein: CASSAVEVAGGVNLQETQYF

clone size: few
D gene: -
V gene: TRBV28
J gene: TRBJ2-5
CDR3 protein: CASSSHNPSLRTQYF

clone size: many
D gene: -
V gene: TRBV5-5
J gene: TRBJ1-5
CDR3 protein: CASSLIREAQPQHF

clone size: many
D gene: TRBD1
V gene: TRBV5-1
J gene: TRBJ2-3
CDR3 protein: CASSTAGRITGGTITDTQYF

clone size: -
D gene: -
V gene: TRBV7-2
J gene: TRBJ2-7
CDR3 protein: CASSIGQLYEQYF

clone size: many
D gene: -
V gene: TRBV5-1
J gene: TRBJ1-2
CDR3 protein: CASSLVGPSYGYTF

clone size: many
D gene: -
V gene: TRBV6-5
J gene: TRBJ1-1
CDR3 protein: CASSYAGMGNTEAFF

clone size: many
D gene: -
V gene: TRBV9
J gene: TRBJ1-1
CDR3 protein: CASSVEARRTEAFF

clone size: -
D gene: -
V gene: TRBV18
J gene: TRBJ2-3
CDR3 protein: CASSPHQGADTQYF

clone size: many
D gene: -
V gene: TRBV20-1
J gene: TRBJ1-5
CDR3 protein: CSARRRDQPQHF

clone size: many
D gene: -
V gene: TRBV28
J gene: TRBJ2-5
CDR3 protein: CASNGGGETQYF